One sample yielded the 7 T cell receptor beta chains listed below, sequenced in a study of siplizumab effects on memory and regulatory T cells. Assay: immunoSEQ multiplex PCR; the TCRdb copy retains only in-frame clones and omits some. The table records around 100,000 clones, less than 95% of them present only once. The specimen sequenced was Tregs sorted from blood. These receptors all come from a human donor in good health.

The rearrangement uses TRBV5-3 and TRBJ2-6; tentative D call: TRBD1 (6 bases). TRBV5-3 falls under the ORF class, with uncertain function. The CDR3 is 16 residues long. V was cut by 4 bases and J by 0 bases, with 11 bases left in between. CDR3 sequence reads: CARSLLQGSGANVLTF. DNA of the CDR3: TGTGCCAGAAGCCTACTACAGGGCTCTGGGGCCAACGTCCTGACTTTC.

The CDR3 loop reads CASSLREYTEAFF. The CDR3, as DNA: TGTGCCAGCAGCTTAAGGGAATACACTGAAGCTTTCTTT. The chain couples TRBV7-9 to TRBJ1-1; D not resolved. The CDR3 consists of 13 residues. V dropped 2 bases and J dropped 3 bases, with 7 bases sitting between them. Germline V lookup: CDR1 SEHNR, CDR2 FQNEAQ (reference sequence). Drawing the rest from reference TRBV7-9 and TRBJ1-1, the complete variable domain is DTGVSQNPRHKITKRGQNVTFRCDPISEHNRLYWYRQTLGQGPEFLTYFQNEAQLEKSRLLSDRFSAERPKGSFSTLEIQRTEQGDSAMYLCASSLREYTEAFFGQGTRLTVV.

This clone was counted a single time. The rearrangement uses TRBV21-1 and TRBJ2-1; TRBD2 is the table's D call, not checked against the DNA. TRBV21-1 has pseudogene status. The CDR3 is made up of 17 amino acids. CDR3 coding DNA: TGTGCCAGCAGCAATCCGGGACTAGCAAACGTTTACAATGAGCAGTTCTTC. As protein: CASSNPGLANVYNEQFF.

This clone was seen a single time. V and J are TRBV7-8 and TRBJ1-5, with TRBD1 as a possible D gene (5 bases). The V gene's germline CDR1 is SGHVS and CDR2 FQNEAQ. V was trimmed by 0 bases and J by 0 bases, leaving 24 bases between them. CDR3 size: 21 residues. CDR3 in amino acids: CASSLAIGAASPPFSNQPQHF. DNA of the CDR3: TGTGCCAGCAGCTTAGCCATCGGGGCCGCATCCCCGCCCTTTAGCAATCAGCCCCAGCATTTT.

The chain employs TRBV5-8 and TRBJ2-5; tentative D call: TRBD1 (5 bases). Germline assignment: CDR1 SGHTS and CDR2 YDEGEE. The CDR3 runs to 16 residues. V lost 5 bases and J 7 bases, leaving 24 bases between the germline ends. The CDR3, as DNA: TGTGCCAGCAGATCCACAGGATCTTATAAGAGTGGGACCCAGTACTTC. Encoded protein: CASRSTGSYKSGTQYF.

V is TRBV6-5 and J is TRBJ2-1; perhaps TRBD1 as D (5 bases). CDR3 size: 11 residues. Trimming took 7 bases from V and 10 from J, leaving 11 bases between them. Germline CDR1 MNHEY, CDR2 SVGAGI. Here the CDR3 DNA reads TGTGCCAGCAACAAAGGACACGAGCAGTTCTTC. Protein product: CASNKGHEQFF.

The table lists this clone with a count of one. CDR3 loop: CASSLGQNGYTF. In DNA form, the CDR3 reads TGTGCCAGCAGCCTGGGACAGAATGGCTACACCTTC. V gene TRBV7-9 combines with J gene TRBJ1-2, with TRBD1 matching over 7 bases. The germline CDR1 and CDR2 sequences are SEHNR and FQNEAQ (reference sequence). The CDR3 sequence is 12 residues long. J lost 6 bases, V lost 5 bases, and 3 bases had no gene match. The full variable domain, in which reference TRBV7-9 and TRBJ1-2 provide the parts outside the CDR3, is DTGVSQNPRHKITKRGQNVTFRCDPISEHNRLYWYRQTLGQGPEFLTYFQNEAQLEKSRLLSDRFSAERPKGSFSTLEIQRTEQGDSAMYLCASSLGQNGYTFGSGTRLTVV.